This T cell receptor beta chain was sequenced for a study of T cell clusters in autoimmune cytopenias. Study findings and constraints: TRB repertoire shifts in secondary cytopenia and chronic lymphocytic leukemia mostly reflected lymphoma, not autoimmunity. Primary autoimmune cytopenia patients appeared to lack physiological T cell clusters present in healthy donors.

Tens of thousands of genome equivalents of blood DNA were amplified for TRB. This clonotype is classed as medium-sized by frequency. The antigen is not known. Multiplex touch-down PCR amplified TRB using TRB-A and TRB-B pools in one tube. TCRdb reanalyzed the multiplex PCR reads, giving one entry per CDR3 protein sequence and no DNA. In all, the sample yields thousands of distinct CDR3 sequences. This CDR3 is 15 amino acids long. CDR1 is LNHDA, CDR2 SQIVND, per germline (reference sequence). Sequencing was carried out using peripheral blood. This TCR was recovered from a human donor with an autoimmune cytopenia or autoimmune hepatitis (not recorded which). The genes are TRBV19 and TRBJ1-5; the D call from TCRdb, TRBD1, cannot be confirmed without DNA. CDR3 protein: CASSIVPGSNQPQHF.